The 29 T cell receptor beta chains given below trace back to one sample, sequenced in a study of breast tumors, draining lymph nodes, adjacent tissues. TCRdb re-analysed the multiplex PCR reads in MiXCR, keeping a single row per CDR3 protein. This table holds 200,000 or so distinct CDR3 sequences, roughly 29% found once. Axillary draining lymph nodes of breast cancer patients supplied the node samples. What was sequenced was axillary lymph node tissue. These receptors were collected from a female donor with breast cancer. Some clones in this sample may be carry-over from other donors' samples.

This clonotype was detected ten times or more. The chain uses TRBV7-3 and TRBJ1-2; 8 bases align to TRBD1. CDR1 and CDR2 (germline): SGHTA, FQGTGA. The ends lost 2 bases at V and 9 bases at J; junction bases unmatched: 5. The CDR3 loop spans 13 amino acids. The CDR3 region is CASSLAGGESYTF. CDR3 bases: TGTGCCAGCAGCTTAGCAGGGGGCGAGAGCTACACCTTC.

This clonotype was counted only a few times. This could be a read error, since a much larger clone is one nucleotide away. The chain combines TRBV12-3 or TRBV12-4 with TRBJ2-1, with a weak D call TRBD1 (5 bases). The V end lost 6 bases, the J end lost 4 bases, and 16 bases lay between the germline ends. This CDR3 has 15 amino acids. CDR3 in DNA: TGTGCCAGCAGATTCGGACACAGCTCATACAATGAGCAGTTCTTC. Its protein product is CASRFGHSSYNEQFF.

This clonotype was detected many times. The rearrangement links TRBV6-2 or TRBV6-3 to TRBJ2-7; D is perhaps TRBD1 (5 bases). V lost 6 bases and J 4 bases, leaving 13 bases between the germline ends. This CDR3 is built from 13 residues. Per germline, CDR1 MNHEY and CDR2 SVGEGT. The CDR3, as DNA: TGTGCCAGCAGAGCCCCAGGGAAGTACGAGCAGTACTTC. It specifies CASRAPGKYEQYF.

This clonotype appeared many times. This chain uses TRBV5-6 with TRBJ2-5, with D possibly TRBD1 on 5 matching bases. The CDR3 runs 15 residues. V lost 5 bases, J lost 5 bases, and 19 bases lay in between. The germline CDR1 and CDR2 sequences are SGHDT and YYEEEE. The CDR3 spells CASRPDIWGSETQYF. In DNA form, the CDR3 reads TGTGCCAGCAGACCGGACATTTGGGGTTCGGAGACCCAGTACTTC.

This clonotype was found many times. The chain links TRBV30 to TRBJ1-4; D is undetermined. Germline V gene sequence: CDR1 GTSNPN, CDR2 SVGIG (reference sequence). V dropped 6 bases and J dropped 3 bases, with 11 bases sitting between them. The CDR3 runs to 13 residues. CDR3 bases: TGTGCCTGTTACCGGGTGCCTAATGAAAAACTGTTTTTT. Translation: CACYRVPNEKLFF. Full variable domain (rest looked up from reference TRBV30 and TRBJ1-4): SQTIHQWPATLVQPVGSPLSLECTVEGTSNPNLYWYRQAAGRGLQLLFYSVGIGQISSEVPQNLSASRPQDRQFILSSKKLLLSDSGFYLCACYRVPNEKLFFGSGTQLSVL.

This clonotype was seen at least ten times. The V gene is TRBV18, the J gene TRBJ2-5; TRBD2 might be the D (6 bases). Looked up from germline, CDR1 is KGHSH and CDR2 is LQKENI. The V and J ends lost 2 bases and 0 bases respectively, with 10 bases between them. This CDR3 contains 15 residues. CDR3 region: CASSPDRDYQETQYF. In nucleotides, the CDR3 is TGTGCCAGCTCACCAGATCGGGACTACCAAGAGACCCAGTACTTC.

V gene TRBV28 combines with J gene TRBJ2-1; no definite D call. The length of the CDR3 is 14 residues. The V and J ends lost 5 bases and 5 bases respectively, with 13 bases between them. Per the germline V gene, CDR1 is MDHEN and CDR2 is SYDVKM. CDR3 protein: CASSVGPRNNEQFF. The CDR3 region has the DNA TGTGCCAGCAGTGTCGGGCCCCGTAACAATGAGCAGTTCTTC.

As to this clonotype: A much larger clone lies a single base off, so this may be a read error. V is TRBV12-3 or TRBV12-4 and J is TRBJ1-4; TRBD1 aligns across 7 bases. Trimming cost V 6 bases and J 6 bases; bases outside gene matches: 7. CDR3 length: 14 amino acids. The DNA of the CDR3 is TGTGCCAGCAGAAGCCAGGGGGGCGATGAAAAACTGTTTTTT. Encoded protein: CASRSQGGDEKLFF.

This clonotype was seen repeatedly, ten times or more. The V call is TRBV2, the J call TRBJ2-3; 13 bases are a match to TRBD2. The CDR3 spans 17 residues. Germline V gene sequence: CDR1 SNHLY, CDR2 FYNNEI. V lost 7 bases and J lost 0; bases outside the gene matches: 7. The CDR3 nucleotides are TGTGCCAGCAAACCGGGACTAGCGGGGAGAAGCACAGATACGCAGTATTTT. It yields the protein CASKPGLAGRSTDTQYF. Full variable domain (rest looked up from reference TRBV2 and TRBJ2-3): EPEVTQTPSHQVTQMGQEVILRCVPISNHLYFYWYRQILGQKVEFLVSFYNNEISEKSEIFDDQFSVERPDGSNFTLKIRSTKLEDSAMYFCASKPGLAGRSTDTQYFGPGTRLTVL.

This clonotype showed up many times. CDR3 bases: TGTGCCAGCTCAGCCGGGACTAGGAGCTACGAGCAGTACTTC. It encodes CASSAGTRSYEQYF. The J gene is TRBJ2-7, the V gene TRBV18; 8 nucleotides align to TRBD2. Germline trimming cut 5 bases from V and 3 bases from J; bases unmatched to any gene: 6. This CDR3 has 14 amino acids. The V gene's germline CDR1 is KGHSH and CDR2 LQKENI.

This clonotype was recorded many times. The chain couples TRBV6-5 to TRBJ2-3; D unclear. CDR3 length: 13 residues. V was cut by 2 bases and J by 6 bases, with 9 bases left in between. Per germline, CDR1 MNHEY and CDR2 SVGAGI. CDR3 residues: CASSYARFDTQYF. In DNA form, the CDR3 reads TGTGCCAGCAGTTACGCCAGGTTTGATACGCAGTATTTT.

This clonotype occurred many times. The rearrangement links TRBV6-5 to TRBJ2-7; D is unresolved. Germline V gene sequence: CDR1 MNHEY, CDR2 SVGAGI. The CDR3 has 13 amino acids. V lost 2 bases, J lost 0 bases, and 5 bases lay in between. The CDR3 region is CASSYPNSYEQYF. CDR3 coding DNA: TGTGCCAGCAGTTACCCGAACTCCTACGAGCAGTACTTC.

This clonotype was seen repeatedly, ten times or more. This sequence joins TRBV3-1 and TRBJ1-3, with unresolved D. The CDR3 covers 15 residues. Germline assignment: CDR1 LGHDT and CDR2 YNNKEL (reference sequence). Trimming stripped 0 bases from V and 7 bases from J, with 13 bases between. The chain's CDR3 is CASSQDDRVPNTIYF. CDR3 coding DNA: TGTGCCAGCAGCCAAGATGATAGGGTTCCGAACACCATATATTTT.

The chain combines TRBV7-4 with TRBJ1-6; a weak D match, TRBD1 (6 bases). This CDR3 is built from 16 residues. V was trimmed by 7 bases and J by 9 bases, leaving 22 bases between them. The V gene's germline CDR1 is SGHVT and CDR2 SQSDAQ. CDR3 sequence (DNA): TGTGCCAGCACCAGCCGGGGGGGGGCCCGGGGTTCACCCCTCCACTTT. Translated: CASTSRGGARGSPLHF.

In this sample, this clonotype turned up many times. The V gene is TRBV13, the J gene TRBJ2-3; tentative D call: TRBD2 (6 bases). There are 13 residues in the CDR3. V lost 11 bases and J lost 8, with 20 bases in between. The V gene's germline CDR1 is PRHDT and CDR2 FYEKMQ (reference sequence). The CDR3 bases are TGTGCCTCAAGGCGGGGTCGGACTCGTACGCAGTATTTT. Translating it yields CASRRGRTRTQYF.

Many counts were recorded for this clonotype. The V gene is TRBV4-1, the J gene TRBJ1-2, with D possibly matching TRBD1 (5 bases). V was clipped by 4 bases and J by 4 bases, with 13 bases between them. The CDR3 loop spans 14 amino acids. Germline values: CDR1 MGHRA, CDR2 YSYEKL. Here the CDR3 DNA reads TGCGCCAGCAGCCCGGCCGGGACCCTCTATGGCTACACCTTC. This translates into CASSPAGTLYGYTF.

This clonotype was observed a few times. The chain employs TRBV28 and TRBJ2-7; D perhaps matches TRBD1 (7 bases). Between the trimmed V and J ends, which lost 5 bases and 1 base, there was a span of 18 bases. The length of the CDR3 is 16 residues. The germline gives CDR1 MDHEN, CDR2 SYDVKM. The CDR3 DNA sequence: TGTGCCAGCAGTGGGACTGACAGGGCCTCTTCCTACGAGCAGTACTTC. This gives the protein CASSGTDRASSYEQYF.

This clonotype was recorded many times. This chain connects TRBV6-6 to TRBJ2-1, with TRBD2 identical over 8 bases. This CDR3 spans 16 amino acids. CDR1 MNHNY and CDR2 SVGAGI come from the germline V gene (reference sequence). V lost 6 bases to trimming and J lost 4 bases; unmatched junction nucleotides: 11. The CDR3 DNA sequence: TGTGCCAGCAGCCCGGGGCGACTAGCGTCATACAATGAGCAGTTCTTC. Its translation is CASSPGRLASYNEQFF.

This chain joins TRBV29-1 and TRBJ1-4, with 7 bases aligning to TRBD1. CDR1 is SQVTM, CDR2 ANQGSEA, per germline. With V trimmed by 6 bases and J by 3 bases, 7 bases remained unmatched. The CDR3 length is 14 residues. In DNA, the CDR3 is TGCAGCGTAGTACCACAGGGGTCTAATGAAAAACTGTTTTTT. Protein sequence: CSVVPQGSNEKLFF.

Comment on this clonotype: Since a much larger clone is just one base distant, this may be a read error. The CDR3 DNA sequence: TGCAGTGCTAGAGATCCCAGGGCATACACTGAGCAGTTCTTC. This encodes CSARDPRAYTEQFF. The gene calls are TRBV20-1 and TRBJ2-1, with a tentative D call TRBD1 (5 bases). From germline, CDR1 is DFQATT and CDR2 SNEGSKA (reference sequence). This CDR3 comprises 14 residues.

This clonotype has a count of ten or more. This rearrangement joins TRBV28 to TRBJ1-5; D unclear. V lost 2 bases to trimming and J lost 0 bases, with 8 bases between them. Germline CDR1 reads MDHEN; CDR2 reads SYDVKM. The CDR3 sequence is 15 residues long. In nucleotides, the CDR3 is TGTGCCAGCAGTTTAAGTGGCAGTAGCAATCAGCCCCAGCATTTT. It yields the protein CASSLSGSSNQPQHF.

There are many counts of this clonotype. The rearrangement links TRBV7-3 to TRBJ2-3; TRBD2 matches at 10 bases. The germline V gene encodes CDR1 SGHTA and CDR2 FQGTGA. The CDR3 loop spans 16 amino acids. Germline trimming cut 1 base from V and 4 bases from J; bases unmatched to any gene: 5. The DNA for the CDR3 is TGTGCCAGCAGCTTAAAAGCGGGGGGGCAATCAGATACGCAGTATTTT. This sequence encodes CASSLKAGGQSDTQYF.

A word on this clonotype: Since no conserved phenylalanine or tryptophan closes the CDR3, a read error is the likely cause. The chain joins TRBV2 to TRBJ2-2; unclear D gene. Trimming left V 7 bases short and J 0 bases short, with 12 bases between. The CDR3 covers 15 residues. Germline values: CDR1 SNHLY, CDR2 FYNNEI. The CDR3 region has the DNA TGTGCCAGCACTGCGGTACAGTCGAACACCGGGGAGCTGTTTTCT. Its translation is CASTAVQSNTGELFS.

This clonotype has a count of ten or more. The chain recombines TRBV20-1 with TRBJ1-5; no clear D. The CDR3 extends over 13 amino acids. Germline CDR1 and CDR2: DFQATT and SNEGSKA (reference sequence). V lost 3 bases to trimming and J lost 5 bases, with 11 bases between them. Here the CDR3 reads CSARLVFHQPQHF. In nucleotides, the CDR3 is TGCAGTGCTAGGTTAGTTTTTCATCAGCCCCAGCATTTT.

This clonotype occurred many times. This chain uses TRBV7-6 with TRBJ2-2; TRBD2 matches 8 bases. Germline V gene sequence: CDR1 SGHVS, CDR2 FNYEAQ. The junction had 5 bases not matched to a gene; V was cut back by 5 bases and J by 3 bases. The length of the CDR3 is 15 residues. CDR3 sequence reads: CASSAPGGHTGELFF. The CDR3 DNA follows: TGTGCCAGCAGCGCGCCGGGGGGGCACACCGGGGAGCTGTTTTTT.

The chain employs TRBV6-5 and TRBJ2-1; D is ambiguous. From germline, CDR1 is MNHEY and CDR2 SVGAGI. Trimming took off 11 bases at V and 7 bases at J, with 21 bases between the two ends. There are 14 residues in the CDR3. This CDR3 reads CAPPRSKGSNEQFF. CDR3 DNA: TGTGCCCCCCCTCGAAGCAAGGGTTCGAATGAGCAGTTCTTC.

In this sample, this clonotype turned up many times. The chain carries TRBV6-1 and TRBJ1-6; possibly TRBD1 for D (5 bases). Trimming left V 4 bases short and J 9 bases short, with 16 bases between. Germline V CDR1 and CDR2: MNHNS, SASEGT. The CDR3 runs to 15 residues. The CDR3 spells CASSVGTKLRSPLHF. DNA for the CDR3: TGTGCCAGCAGTGTCGGGACTAAACTTCGTTCACCCCTCCACTTT.

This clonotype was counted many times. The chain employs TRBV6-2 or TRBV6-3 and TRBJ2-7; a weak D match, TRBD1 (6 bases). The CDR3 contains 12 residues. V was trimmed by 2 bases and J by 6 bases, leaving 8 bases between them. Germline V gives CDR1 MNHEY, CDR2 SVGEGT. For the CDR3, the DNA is TGTGCCAGCAGTTACGGGGGCGGCGAGCAGTACTTC. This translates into CASSYGGGEQYF.

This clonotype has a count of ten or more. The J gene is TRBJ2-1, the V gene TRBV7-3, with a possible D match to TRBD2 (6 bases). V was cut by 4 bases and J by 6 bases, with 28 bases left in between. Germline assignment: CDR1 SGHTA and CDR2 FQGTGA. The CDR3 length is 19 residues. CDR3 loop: CASSSYGSPNANGGNEQFF. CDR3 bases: TGTGCCAGCAGCTCTTACGGGAGTCCCAACGCCAATGGGGGCAATGAGCAGTTCTTC.